This TCR beta chain was obtained from a study of blood T cell repertoires in COVID-19. Study-wide context: Donors in the United States, Italy and Spain gave samples during acute or convalescent COVID-19. Nucleic acid was either cDNA or gDNA, and it came from T cells, B-cell-depleted T cells, or PBMCs.

Per the original data handling: Reference gene primer amplification yielded estimated nucleated cell counts. The protocol was immunoSEQ multiplex PCR, while the TCRdb copy is restricted to in-frame clones and leaves out a portion. That table gives V, J and clone size, and the DNA gave D and trimming. The sample carries tens of thousands of clones, approximately 79% recorded once. This clone was found a few times. The junction had 6 bases not matched to a gene; V was cut back by 3 bases and J by 7 bases. Per the germline V gene, CDR1 is SQVTM and CDR2 is ANQGSEA. There are 14 residues in the CDR3. The chain is built from TRBV29-1 and TRBJ2-2; 9 bases are a match to TRBD1. What was sequenced was peripheral blood. The source is a man between 65 and 85 years old with acute or convalescent COVID-19. CDR3 nucleotide sequence: TGCAGCGTTGAGGGACAGGGTGACAGCGGGGAGCTGTTTTTT. Amino acid sequence: CSVEGQGDSGELFF.